A single sample is the source of the 15 T cell receptor beta chains below, sequenced in a study of T-cell memory formation after mild COVID-19. TCRdb re-analysed the 5' RACE reads in MiXCR, keeping a single row per CDR3 protein. In the table there are approximately 480,000 distinct CDR3 sequences, 15% to 20% of which are singletons. The specimen sequenced was PBMCs or a T cell subset sorted from them (not recorded which). The receptors shown here come from an adult woman who had mild COVID-19 (a few samples of this study predate the infection). Cell type and time point are not known.

In this sample, this clonotype turned up a few times. The CDR3 DNA follows: TGTGCCAGCAGTTTAATGGGGTCCTATGGCTACACCTTC. It is translated as CASSLMGSYGYTF. This chain uses TRBV12-3 or TRBV12-4 with TRBJ1-2; D ambiguous. The V end lost 2 bases, the J end lost 4 bases, and 8 bases lay between the germline ends. The CDR3 has 13 amino acids.

The V gene is TRBV12-3 or TRBV12-4, the J gene TRBJ1-1, with D tentatively TRBD1 (5 bases). Deletions cut 5 bases from V and 2 bases from J, with 12 bases between. The CDR3 has 14 amino acids. CDR3: CASSAPRDNTEAFF. In DNA, the CDR3 is TGTGCCAGCAGTGCCCCACGGGACAACACTGAAGCTTTCTTT.

In its sample, this clonotype was seen a few times. The chain couples TRBV18 to TRBJ2-7; the D gene is possibly TRBD1 (6 bases). Trimming removed 4 bases from V and 4 bases from J, with 20 bases in between. Germline CDR1 is KGHSH and CDR2 is LQKENI. The CDR3 has 16 amino acids. The DNA for the CDR3 is TGTGCCAGCTCACTACAACAGGGTGGTAGTCGATACGAGCAGTACTTC. This gives the protein CASSLQQGGSRYEQYF.

This clonotype was recorded a few times. This chain links TRBV6-2 or TRBV6-3 with TRBJ1-5; D remains ambiguous. Trimming pared 3 bases from V and 1 base from J, leaving 7 bases between. Germline V lookup: CDR1 MNHEY, CDR2 SVGEGT. The CDR3 runs 14 residues. The CDR3 coding sequence is TGTGCCAGCAGTTATATGACAAGCAATCAGCCCCAGCATTTT. Translating it yields CASSYMTSNQPQHF.

This clonotype was counted a few times. The genes are TRBV7-9 and TRBJ2-1, with D hard to call. Trimming removed 5 bases at V and 6 bases at J, with 11 bases between. There are 13 residues in the CDR3. The germline gives CDR1 SEHNR, CDR2 FQNEAQ (reference sequence). The CDR3 is CASSPRSSNEQFF. The CDR3 DNA follows: TGTGCCAGCAGCCCTCGGAGTTCCAATGAGCAGTTCTTC.

The rearrangement uses TRBV5-1 and TRBJ2-5, with a tentative D call TRBD2 (6 bases). CDR1 and CDR2 from the germline V gene are SGHRS and YFSETQ. This CDR3 comprises 14 residues. Trimming took 3 bases from V and 2 from J, leaving 11 bases between them. The CDR3 DNA reads TGCGCCAGCAGCTCCGGGAGAGTTCAAGAGACCCAGTACTTC. Amino acids: CASSSGRVQETQYF.

This chain connects TRBV29-1 to TRBJ1-1, with 8 bases matching TRBD1. The length of the CDR3 is 14 residues. With V trimmed by 6 bases and J by 1 base, 7 bases remained unmatched. CDR1 and CDR2 (germline): SQVTM, ANQGSEA. In DNA, the CDR3 is TGCAGCGTCAAAACCGGGACAGGGAACACTGAAGCTTTCTTT. Protein: CSVKTGTGNTEAFF.

This clonotype was recorded a few times. The CDR3 spells CASSAPGTSGSNEQFF. The CDR3 DNA follows: TGTGCCAGCAGCGCCCCCGGGACTAGCGGGAGTAATGAGCAGTTCTTC. This chain connects TRBV9 to TRBJ2-1; 14 bases match TRBD2. V trimming: 3 bases; J trimming: 7 bases; junction bases outside the gene matches: 6. This CDR3 is 16 amino acids long. Germline CDR1 and CDR2: SGDLS and YYNGEE.

J is TRBJ1-1 and V is TRBV29-1; no reliable D call. This CDR3 is built from 14 residues. V was cut by 4 bases and J by 1 base, with 13 bases left in between. Germline V gives CDR1 SQVTM, CDR2 ANQGSEA. Here the CDR3 reads CSVGLGNANTEAFF. CDR3 DNA sequence: TGCAGCGTTGGACTGGGGAATGCGAACACTGAAGCTTTCTTT.

This clonotype was detected ten times or more. The rearrangement links TRBV5-1 to TRBJ1-1; D uncertain. The germline CDR1 and CDR2 sequences are SGHRS and YFSETQ. The CDR3 covers 14 residues. Trimming cost V 3 bases and J 3 bases, with 12 bases left between them. In DNA form, the CDR3 reads TGCGCCAGCAGCTCAGAAACCTGGGACACTGAAGCTTTCTTT. It encodes CASSSETWDTEAFF.

The chain couples TRBV5-1 to TRBJ1-2, with D tentatively TRBD1 (5 bases). The CDR3 sequence is 15 residues long. CDR1 SGHRS and CDR2 YFSETQ come from the germline V gene. V shed 4 bases and J shed 5 bases, with 18 bases lying between them. The CDR3 spells CASSTTGTEGYGYTF. Written as DNA, the CDR3 is TGCGCCAGCAGCACGACCGGGACGGAGGGGTATGGCTACACCTTC. Supplemented by reference TRBV5-1 and TRBJ1-2, the full variable domain reads KAGVTQTPRYLIKTRGQQVTLSCSPISGHRSVSWYQQTPGQGLQFLFEYFSETQRNKGNFPGRFSGRQFSNSRSEMNVSTLELGDSALYLCASSTTGTEGYGYTFGSGTRLTVV.

V gene TRBV12-3 or TRBV12-4 combines with J gene TRBJ2-5; 7 bases agree with TRBD2. The J segment lost 7 bases and the V segment lost 1 base, leaving 6 bases of the junction unmatched. The CDR3 extends over 14 amino acids. For the CDR3, the DNA is TGTGCCAGCAGTTTAGAGGGAGGGCTTGGGACCCAGTACTTC. Protein sequence: CASSLEGGLGTQYF.

This clonotype was found a few times. The chain is built from TRBV15 and TRBJ1-2; D unclear. The CDR3 spans 12 residues. Germline CDR1 LNHNV, CDR2 YYDKDF (reference sequence). Trimming cost V 5 bases and J 8 bases, with 12 bases left between them. The CDR3 sequence: CATSGPVSGYTF. CDR3 nucleotide sequence: TGTGCCACCAGCGGACCGGTCAGCGGCTACACCTTC.

This clonotype has a count of ten or more. The gene calls are TRBV7-9 and TRBJ2-7; weak D call: TRBD2 (5 bases). Trimming cost V 4 bases and J 3 bases, with 7 bases left between them. Germline CDR1 is SEHNR and CDR2 is FQNEAQ (reference sequence). This CDR3 region has 12 residues. CDR3 DNA: TGTGCCAGCAGCTCCGGGAACTACGAGCAGTACTTC. Encoded protein: CASSSGNYEQYF.

V is TRBV10-3 and J is TRBJ2-7, with 10 bases that match TRBD2. The CDR3 contains 17 residues. Germline loops: CDR1 ENHRY, CDR2 SYGVKD. Trimming removed 4 bases from V and 4 bases from J; junction bases left unmatched: 13. CDR3 nucleotide sequence: TGTGCCATCAGTGCTCCATCTAGCGGGAGACCCTTTTACGAGCAGTACTTC. Amino acid sequence: CAISAPSSGRPFYEQYF.